Listed below are T cell receptor beta chains from one sample, sequenced in a study of memory CD4+ T cells and cytomegalovirus serostatus. Data came from immunoSEQ multiplex PCR; TCRdb stores just in-frame clones and leaves some out. Of some 30,000 clones in the sample, about 76% were seen once. The sample comprised memory CD4+ T cells from blood. Receptors originate from an adult in good health and CMV-seronegative. Some clones in this sample may be carry-over from other donors' samples. Both conserved end residues are part of each CDR3. D genes are given only for firm matches. The size entry is marked missing in some rows and otherwise reads once, few, many or a size class.

D gene: .
V gene: TRBV19
CDR3 length: 16
J gene: TRBJ1-2
clone size: .
CDR3 protein: CATSRTGRTPNYGYTF
CDR3 DNA: TGTGCCACCTCACGCACAGGCAGGACGCCAAACTATGGCTACACCTTC

D gene: .
V gene: TRBV6-5
CDR3 length: 13
J gene: TRBJ1-2
clone size: .
CDR3 protein: CASSPGKTYGYTF
CDR3 DNA: TGTGCCAGCAGTCCAGGGAAGACCTATGGCTACACCTTC

D gene: TRBD1
V gene: TRBV28
CDR3 length: 17
J gene: TRBJ1-2
clone size: .
CDR3 protein: CASSSTGIGRSNYGYTF
CDR3 DNA: TGTGCCAGCAGTTCGACAGGGATTGGGAGATCTAACTATGGCTACACCTTC

D gene: TRBD1
V gene: TRBV4-3
CDR3 length: 15
J gene: TRBJ1-1
clone size: once
CDR3 protein: CASSQVGQGATEAFF
CDR3 DNA: TGCGCCAGCAGCCAAGTCGGACAGGGAGCGACTGAAGCTTTCTTT

D gene: TRBD1
V gene: TRBV2
CDR3 length: 15
J gene: TRBJ1-1
clone size: .
CDR3 protein: CASSGGTGRVGEAFF
CDR3 DNA: TGTGCCAGCAGTGGGGGGACAGGGCGGGTCGGTGAAGCTTTCTTT

D gene: TRBD2
V gene: TRBV4-2
CDR3 length: 15
J gene: TRBJ2-5
clone size: .
CDR3 protein: CASSQYRGGRETQYF
CDR3 DNA: TGTGCCAGCAGCCAATATCGGGGGGGCAGAGAGACCCAGTACTTC

D gene: .
V gene: TRBV5-1
CDR3 length: 15
J gene: TRBJ2-3
clone size: .
CDR3 protein: CASSSQGDSTDTQYF
CDR3 DNA: TGCGCCAGCAGCTCGCAGGGTGATAGCACAGATACGCAGTATTTT

D gene: .
V gene: TRBV9
CDR3 length: 13
J gene: TRBJ1-1
clone size: .
CDR3 protein: CASSAGGGTEAFF
CDR3 DNA: TGTGCCAGCAGCGCAGGAGGGGGCACTGAAGCTTTCTTT

D gene: .
V gene: TRBV7-2
CDR3 length: 14
J gene: TRBJ2-5
clone size: .
CDR3 protein: CASSLYLGQETQYF
CDR3 DNA: TGTGCCAGCAGCTTATATTTAGGTCAAGAGACCCAGTACTTC

D gene: .
V gene: TRBV7-2
CDR3 length: 15
J gene: TRBJ1-2
clone size: .
CDR3 protein: CASSLEVAGDGGYTF
CDR3 DNA: TGTGCCAGCAGCTTAGAAGTGGCAGGGGACGGAGGCTACACCTTC

D gene: TRBD1
V gene: TRBV5-1
CDR3 length: 15
J gene: TRBJ1-1
clone size: few
CDR3 protein: CASSFARGLEGEAFF
CDR3 DNA: TGCGCCAGCAGCTTTGCCAGGGGGCTAGAGGGTGAAGCTTTCTTT

D gene: .
V gene: TRBV20-1
CDR3 length: 11
J gene: TRBJ2-5
clone size: .
CDR3 protein: CSARDKWRGYF
CDR3 DNA: TGCAGTGCTAGAGATAAGTGGAGGGGGTACTTC

D gene: .
V gene: TRBV6-1
CDR3 length: 15
J gene: TRBJ1-5
clone size: .
CDR3 protein: CASSEGQGLGQPQHF
CDR3 DNA: TGTGCCAGCAGTGAAGGGCAGGGTCTGGGTCAGCCCCAGCATTTT

D gene: .
V gene: TRBV7-2
CDR3 length: 12
J gene: TRBJ2-2
clone size: .
CDR3 protein: CASSLLSGELFF
CDR3 DNA: TGTGCCAGCAGCTTACTCTCCGGGGAGCTGTTTTTT

D gene: TRBD1
V gene: TRBV6-6
CDR3 length: 14
J gene: TRBJ1-1
clone size: .
CDR3 protein: CASSTGQGRTEAFF
CDR3 DNA: TGTGCCAGCAGTACGGGACAGGGGAGGACTGAAGCTTTCTTT

D gene: .
V gene: TRBV11-2
CDR3 length: 15
J gene: TRBJ1-1
clone size: .
CDR3 protein: CASSLDGAGHTEAFF
CDR3 DNA: TGTGCCAGCAGCTTAGATGGGGCGGGCCACACTGAAGCTTTCTTT

D gene: .
V gene: TRBV11-2
CDR3 length: 13
J gene: TRBJ1-2
clone size: once
CDR3 protein: CASSPSGGSGYTF
CDR3 DNA: TGTGCCAGCAGCCCGAGCGGGGGGTCAGGCTACACCTTC

D gene: .
V gene: TRBV30
CDR3 length: 14
J gene: TRBJ1-1
clone size: few
CDR3 protein: CAWSVRAGNTEAFF
CDR3 DNA: TGTGCCTGGAGTGTCAGGGCGGGGAACACTGAAGCTTTCTTT

D gene: TRBD1
V gene: TRBV19
CDR3 length: 14
J gene: TRBJ1-2
clone size: few
CDR3 protein: CASTPGQRRYGYTF
CDR3 DNA: TGTGCCAGTACCCCGGGACAGCGGAGGTATGGCTACACCTTC

D gene: TRBD1
V gene: TRBV7-9
CDR3 length: 16
J gene: TRBJ1-2
clone size: .
CDR3 protein: CASSRGTGIPNYGYTF
CDR3 DNA: TGTGCCAGCAGCCGGGGGACAGGGATCCCCAACTATGGCTACACCTTC

D gene: .
V gene: TRBV6-1
CDR3 length: 12
J gene: TRBJ1-6
clone size: few
CDR3 protein: CASREPGSPLHF
CDR3 DNA: TGTGCCAGCAGGGAACCAGGTTCACCCCTCCACTTT

D gene: TRBD1
V gene: TRBV10-2
CDR3 length: 15
J gene: TRBJ1-1
clone size: once
CDR3 protein: CATAPGQLMNTEAFF
CDR3 DNA: TGCGCCACCGCGCCGGGACAGCTCATGAACACTGAAGCTTTCTTT

D gene: .
V gene: TRBV5-6
CDR3 length: 15
J gene: TRBJ1-6
clone size: .
CDR3 protein: CASSPETGGSSPLHF
CDR3 DNA: TGTGCCAGCAGCCCGGAGACAGGTGGTTCTTCACCCCTCCACTTT

D gene: .
V gene: TRBV28
CDR3 length: 16
J gene: TRBJ1-6
clone size: .
CDR3 protein: CASRSGTRGYNSPLHF
CDR3 DNA: TGTGCCAGCAGGTCCGGGACGAGGGGTTATAATTCACCCCTCCACTTT

D gene: TRBD2
V gene: TRBV6-6
CDR3 length: 15
J gene: TRBJ2-7
clone size: once
CDR3 protein: CASSRLAGGSYEQYF
CDR3 DNA: TGTGCCAGCAGTCGCCTAGCGGGGGGGTCCTACGAGCAGTACTTC

D gene: TRBD1
V gene: TRBV10-3
CDR3 length: 15
J gene: TRBJ2-3
clone size: .
CDR3 protein: CAISEGGQNTDTQYF
CDR3 DNA: TGTGCCATCAGTGAGGGGGGACAGAACACAGATACGCAGTATTTT

D gene: .
V gene: TRBV4-2
CDR3 length: 14
J gene: TRBJ1-2
clone size: .
CDR3 protein: CASSQLGRDYGYTF
CDR3 DNA: TGTGCCAGCAGCCAGCTAGGGAGGGACTATGGCTACACCTTC

D gene: TRBD1
V gene: TRBV29-1
CDR3 length: 15
J gene: TRBJ2-3
clone size: .
CDR3 protein: CSFCSGQGASDTQYF
CDR3 DNA: TGCAGCTTCTGCTCGGGACAGGGGGCCTCAGATACGCAGTATTTT

D gene: TRBD1
V gene: TRBV28
CDR3 length: 13
J gene: TRBJ1-2
clone size: .
CDR3 protein: CATLQTGNYGYTF
CDR3 DNA: TGTGCCACTTTACAGACAGGGAACTATGGCTACACCTTC

D gene: .
V gene: TRBV6-5
CDR3 length: 13
J gene: TRBJ1-5
clone size: .
CDR3 protein: CASRADSNQPQHF
CDR3 DNA: TGTGCCAGCAGGGCGGATAGCAATCAGCCCCAGCATTTT

D gene: .
V gene: TRBV6-1
CDR3 length: 14
J gene: TRBJ1-5
clone size: .
CDR3 protein: CATRYRDSIQPQHF
CDR3 DNA: TGTGCCACACGCTACAGGGATTCAATTCAGCCCCAGCATTTT

D gene: .
V gene: TRBV30
CDR3 length: 14
J gene: TRBJ2-5
clone size: .
CDR3 protein: CAWSVGLNSETQYF
CDR3 DNA: TGTGCCTGGAGTGTAGGGCTAAATTCGGAGACCCAGTACTTC

D gene: .
V gene: TRBV5-1
CDR3 length: 15
J gene: TRBJ2-5
clone size: .
CDR3 protein: CASSADNGFQETQYF
CDR3 DNA: TGCGCCAGCAGCGCTGATAACGGGTTTCAAGAGACCCAGTACTTC

D gene: .
V gene: TRBV6-5
CDR3 length: 11
J gene: TRBJ2-2
clone size: .
CDR3 protein: CASWYTGELFF
CDR3 DNA: TGTGCCAGCTGGTACACCGGGGAGCTGTTTTTT

D gene: TRBD1
V gene: TRBV30
CDR3 length: 13
J gene: TRBJ1-5
clone size: .
CDR3 protein: CAWSEAGGQPQHF
CDR3 DNA: TGTGCCTGGAGTGAGGCAGGGGGACAGCCCCAGCATTTT

D gene: .
V gene: TRBV7-9
CDR3 length: 14
J gene: TRBJ1-5
clone size: .
CDR3 protein: CASSHDGYDQPQHF
CDR3 DNA: TGTGCCAGCAGCCATGACGGGTACGATCAGCCCCAGCATTTT

D gene: .
V gene: TRBV5-1
CDR3 length: 15
J gene: TRBJ2-1
clone size: .
CDR3 protein: CASSSVGVGGNEQFF
CDR3 DNA: TGCGCCAGCAGCTCGGTGGGGGTAGGGGGCAATGAGCAGTTCTTC

D gene: .
V gene: TRBV18
CDR3 length: 13
J gene: TRBJ2-7
clone size: once
CDR3 protein: CASSPGTTYEQYF
CDR3 DNA: TGTGCCAGCTCACCGGGCACAACCTACGAGCAGTACTTC

D gene: TRBD1
V gene: TRBV5-1
CDR3 length: 16
J gene: TRBJ1-2
clone size: .
CDR3 protein: CASSFLDRGRFYGYTF
CDR3 DNA: TGCGCCAGCAGCTTCTTGGACAGGGGGCGCTTCTATGGCTACACCTTC

D gene: TRBD1
V gene: TRBV7-9
CDR3 length: 19
J gene: TRBJ1-2
clone size: .
CDR3 protein: CASSPDRQGRGLLYYGYTF
CDR3 DNA: TGTGCCAGCAGCCCAGACCGACAGGGTAGAGGGCTTCTCTACTATGGCTACACCTTC

D gene: TRBD1
V gene: TRBV14
CDR3 length: 15
J gene: TRBJ2-7
clone size: .
CDR3 protein: CAIIKPGQGYYEQYF
CDR3 DNA: TGTGCCATTATTAAACCGGGACAGGGGTACTACGAGCAGTACTTC

D gene: .
V gene: TRBV5-1
CDR3 length: 13
J gene: TRBJ1-1
clone size: .
CDR3 protein: CASSQDKNTEAFF
CDR3 DNA: TGCGCCAGCAGCCAGGACAAGAACACTGAAGCTTTCTTT

D gene: .
V gene: TRBV29-1
CDR3 length: 13
J gene: TRBJ1-1
clone size: few
CDR3 protein: CSVEWGRDTEAFF
CDR3 DNA: TGCAGCGTTGAATGGGGCCGGGACACTGAAGCTTTCTTT

D gene: .
V gene: TRBV7-9
CDR3 length: 15
J gene: TRBJ1-2
clone size: .
CDR3 protein: CASSPVGTLGDGYTF
CDR3 DNA: TGTGCCAGCAGCCCCGTGGGGACGTTGGGGGATGGCTACACCTTC

D gene: TRBD1
V gene: TRBV5-1
CDR3 length: 14
J gene: TRBJ1-1
clone size: .
CDR3 protein: CASSEGQGSTEAFF
CDR3 DNA: TGCGCCAGCAGCGAAGGACAGGGGAGCACTGAAGCTTTCTTT

D gene: TRBD1
V gene: TRBV10-1
CDR3 length: 13
J gene: TRBJ1-1
clone size: .
CDR3 protein: CASSKTGARMAFF
CDR3 DNA: TGCGCCAGCAGTAAGACAGGGGCCCGAATGGCTTTCTTT

D gene: .
V gene: TRBV5-4
CDR3 length: 15
J gene: TRBJ2-1
clone size: .
CDR3 protein: CASSPGGLSYNEQFF
CDR3 DNA: TGTGCCAGCAGCCCCGGGGGCCTCTCCTACAATGAGCAGTTCTTC

D gene: TRBD2
V gene: TRBV6-5
CDR3 length: 15
J gene: TRBJ2-3
clone size: .
CDR3 protein: CASSRPSGNTDTQYF
CDR3 DNA: TGTGCCAGCAGCCGACCTAGCGGCAACACAGATACGCAGTATTTT

D gene: .
V gene: TRBV28
CDR3 length: 16
J gene: TRBJ2-2
clone size: .
CDR3 protein: CASSLVGAVYTGELFF
CDR3 DNA: TGTGCCAGCAGTTTGGTCGGGGCCGTGTACACCGGGGAGCTGTTTTTT

D gene: TRBD1
V gene: TRBV30
CDR3 length: 16
J gene: TRBJ2-1
clone size: .
CDR3 protein: CAWLRKDRGVSNEQFF
CDR3 DNA: TGTGCCTGGCTACGCAAGGACAGGGGGGTAAGCAATGAGCAGTTCTTC

D gene: TRBD1
V gene: TRBV4-1
CDR3 length: 18
J gene: TRBJ1-1
clone size: .
CDR3 protein: CASSQDQRTGAISREAFF
CDR3 DNA: TGCGCCAGCAGCCAAGATCAGCGAACAGGGGCAATTTCCCGTGAAGCTTTCTTT

D gene: .
V gene: TRBV6-6
CDR3 length: 12
J gene: TRBJ1-5
clone size: .
CDR3 protein: CASSYSDQPQHF
CDR3 DNA: TGTGCCAGCAGTTACTCGGATCAGCCCCAGCATTTT

D gene: .
V gene: TRBV2
CDR3 length: 15
J gene: TRBJ1-5
clone size: .
CDR3 protein: CASSVGDRRNQPQHF
CDR3 DNA: TGTGCCAGCAGTGTCGGAGACAGACGCAATCAGCCCCAGCATTTT

D gene: .
V gene: TRBV29-1
CDR3 length: 13
J gene: TRBJ1-1
clone size: .
CDR3 protein: CSVATSMNTEAFF
CDR3 DNA: TGCAGCGTTGCTACAAGTATGAACACTGAAGCTTTCTTT

D gene: .
V gene: TRBV2
CDR3 length: 14
J gene: TRBJ1-2
clone size: few
CDR3 protein: CASSVDSSTYGYTF
CDR3 DNA: TGTGCCAGCAGTGTTGACAGTTCCACTTATGGCTACACCTTC

D gene: .
V gene: TRBV6-1
CDR3 length: 12
J gene: TRBJ1-2
clone size: .
CDR3 protein: CASSGRGYGYTF
CDR3 DNA: TGTGCCAGCAGTGGTCGGGGTTATGGCTACACCTTC

D gene: .
V gene: TRBV18
CDR3 length: 15
J gene: TRBJ1-5
clone size: once
CDR3 protein: CASSPSGGEGQPQHF
CDR3 DNA: TGTGCCAGCTCACCCTCGGGGGGGGAGGGTCAGCCCCAGCATTTT

D gene: .
V gene: TRBV4-1
CDR3 length: 15
J gene: TRBJ1-3
clone size: .
CDR3 protein: CASSRPGGSGNTIYF
CDR3 DNA: TGCGCCAGCAGCCGACCCGGCGGGTCTGGAAACACCATATATTTT

D gene: TRBD1
V gene: TRBV19
CDR3 length: 16
J gene: TRBJ1-6
clone size: few
CDR3 protein: CASSMSTGEGTSPLHF
CDR3 DNA: TGTGCCAGTAGTATGTCGACAGGGGAGGGTACCTCACCCCTCCACTTT